Presented here are 26 T cell receptor beta chains from one specimen sequenced in a study of OX40 agonist ivuxolimab in advanced cancers. Produced via immunoSEQ multiplex PCR; TCRdb's table is partial and in-frame only. Seen here are about 25,000 clones, approximately 86% observed once, and the top ten hold less than 50%. The input for sequencing was CD4+ or CD8+ T cells sorted from blood, taken in a trial of the OX40 agonist ivuxolimab. The receptors were gathered from an adult with an advanced solid tumor such as melanoma, head and neck, liver or kidney cancer.

This chain connects TRBV10-1 to TRBJ2-7; 14 bases align to TRBD2. CDR1 and CDR2 (germline): WNHNN, SYGVQD (reference sequence). The CDR3 loop spans 13 amino acids. V shed 7 bases and J 6 bases; nucleotides not matched to a gene: 2. The CDR3 nucleotides are TGCGCCAGCACCGGACTAGCGGGAGGCGAGCAGTACTTC. Its protein is CASTGLAGGEQYF.

The genes are TRBV30 and TRBJ1-1; no firm D call. The CDR3 is 14 amino acids. Germline V CDR1 and CDR2: GTSNPN, SVGIG (reference sequence). The V gene lost 0 bases and the J gene lost 4 bases, with 12 bases spanning the gap. The CDR3 loop reads CAWSVPRRSTEAFF. In DNA, the CDR3 is TGTGCCTGGAGTGTACCCAGGAGAAGCACTGAAGCTTTCTTT.

This chain uses TRBV5-8 with TRBJ1-5; unclear D gene. The CDR3 extends over 15 amino acids. The germline V gene has CDR1 SGHTS and CDR2 YDEGEE. V lost 5 bases to trimming and J lost 5 bases, with 17 bases between them. The CDR3 is CASRPGWGGYQPQHF. The CDR3 region has the DNA TGTGCCAGCAGGCCAGGATGGGGAGGGTATCAGCCCCAGCATTTT.

V is TRBV5-6 and J is TRBJ1-6; D is uncertain. This CDR3 spans 15 amino acids. Germline V CDR1 and CDR2: SGHDT, YYEEEE. Trimming left V 1 base short and J 9 bases short, with 14 bases between. DNA of the CDR3: TGTGCCAGCAGCTTGTGGAAGGCACTGGGTTCACCCCTCCACTTT. Translation: CASSLWKALGSPLHF.

The chain is built from TRBV27 and TRBJ1-3, with 9 nucleotides matching TRBD1. Germline CDR1 and CDR2: MNHEY and SMNVEV (reference sequence). The length of the CDR3 is 15 residues. V lost 6 bases to trimming and J lost 1 base; unmatched junction nucleotides: 4. The DNA of the CDR3 is TGTGCCAGCAGAACAGGGGGCGCTTCTGGAAACACCATATATTTT. Amino acids: CASRTGGASGNTIYF.

By share of the sample, this clone is medium-sized. V and J are TRBV10-1 and TRBJ2-7, with no clear D. V was shortened by 3 bases and J by 6 bases, with 6 bases between the two germline ends. The germline V gene encodes CDR1 WNHNN and CDR2 SYGVQD (reference sequence). The CDR3 totals 11 residues. As DNA, the CDR3 is TGCGCCAGCAGTGATAGTGGCGAGCAGTACTTC. It encodes CASSDSGEQYF.

V gene TRBV9 combines with J gene TRBJ2-5, with TRBD2 as a possible D gene (6 bases). The ends were cut back, 1 base at V and 3 bases at J, with 10 bases in the middle. The CDR3 runs to 14 residues. CDR1 and CDR2 from the germline V gene are SGDLS and YYNGEE. For the CDR3, the DNA is TGTGCCAGCAGCGTAAGCGGGCGCGAAGAGACCCAGTACTTC. It yields the protein CASSVSGREETQYF.

This rearrangement joins TRBV5-1 to TRBJ2-7, with TRBD2 identical over 9 bases. The CDR3 runs to 15 residues. V gave up 4 bases and J gave up 1 base; unmatched junction bases: 6. Germline CDR1 reads SGHRS; CDR2 reads YFSETQ. In DNA form, the CDR3 reads TGCGCCAGCAGCGTGACTAGCGGAGAATCCTACGAGCAGTACTTC. It codes for CASSVTSGESYEQYF.

The J gene is TRBJ2-5, the V gene TRBV25-1; D possibly corresponds to TRBD2 (5 bases). Judging by the DNA end, TRBJ2-7 fits better; the J call may be wrong. This CDR3 comprises 12 residues. Germline V lookup: CDR1 MGHDK, CDR2 SYGVNS. The CDR3 loop reads CASSSGNYEQYF. As DNA, the CDR3 is TGTGCCAGCAGTTCGGGGAATTACGAGCAGTACTTC.

The chain is built from TRBV7-9 and TRBJ2-1; D is ambiguous. Germline CDR1 and CDR2: SEHNR and FQNEAQ (reference sequence). Trimming left V 3 bases short and J 6 bases short, with 6 bases between. CDR3 length: 12 residues. The CDR3, as DNA: TGTGCCAGCAGCTTCGGGTCCAATGAGCAGTTCTTC. As protein: CASSFGSNEQFF.

Of note for this clone: The sample carries other DNA sequences with the same CDR3. The chain carries TRBV6-4 and TRBJ2-3; 7 bases are a match to TRBD1. Germline CDR1 MRHNA, CDR2 SNTAGT. There are 13 residues in the CDR3. The trim removed 3 bases at V and 4 bases at J, leaving 1 base unmatched. CDR3 DNA sequence: TGTGCCAGCAGTGAAGGGGGCGCAGATACGCAGTATTTT. It codes for CASSEGGADTQYF.

The rearrangement joins TRBV6-5 to TRBJ2-7, with D tentatively TRBD2 (6 bases). Trimming left V 4 bases short and J 3 bases short, with 13 bases between. The V gene's germline CDR1 is MNHEY and CDR2 SVGAGI. The CDR3 spans 14 residues. CDR3 DNA: TGTGCCAGCAGTTCAGGGACGGACTACTACGAGCAGTACTTC. It specifies CASSSGTDYYEQYF.

The genes are TRBV10-2 and TRBJ1-3; possible D gene TRBD1, 5 bases. The CDR3 consists of 12 residues. Trimming left V 7 bases short and J 4 bases short, with 8 bases between. From germline, CDR1 is WSHSY and CDR2 SAAADI. CDR3 in amino acids: CASTDSGNTIYF. The CDR3 nucleotides are TGCGCCAGCACCGACAGCGGAAACACCATATATTTT.

This chain links TRBV12-5 with TRBJ2-7; TRBD1 or TRBD2 may be the D gene (6 bases each). Trimming cost V 8 bases and J 0 bases, with 14 bases left between them. Germline V gives CDR1 LGHNT, CDR2 FRNRAP. The CDR3 loop spans 14 amino acids. For the CDR3, the DNA is TGTGCTAGTAGGGGGGAGAGTCCCTCCTACGAGCAGTACTTC. Its protein product is CASRGESPSYEQYF.

This clone appeared once. The CDR3 is CASRGLAGFYEQYF. For the CDR3, the DNA is TGTGCCAGCCGAGGACTAGCGGGCTTCTACGAGCAGTACTTC. The chain employs TRBV27 and TRBJ2-7, with 11 bases identical to TRBD2. Germline lookup yields CDR1 MNHEY and CDR2 SMNVEV (reference sequence). With 8 bases clipped from V and 3 bases from J, the junction kept 6 bases outside the gene matches. The CDR3 covers 14 residues.

The chain joins TRBV28 to TRBJ2-7, with D perhaps matching TRBD1 or TRBD2 (5 bases each). Germline lookup yields CDR1 MDHEN and CDR2 SYDVKM. The CDR3 covers 13 residues. Trimming stripped 4 bases from V and 2 bases from J, with 9 bases between. CDR3 sequence: CASSWDVTYEQYF. The CDR3 DNA sequence: TGTGCCAGCAGTTGGGACGTAACCTACGAGCAGTACTTC.

The chain carries TRBV19 and TRBJ2-7, with 8 bases aligning to TRBD1. Germline assignment: CDR1 LNHDA and CDR2 SQIVND (reference sequence). This CDR3 region has 13 residues. V shed 5 bases, J shed 2 bases, and the junction held 2 bases outside the gene matches. The CDR3 DNA is TGTGCCAGTAGTTGGGGACAGGCCTACGAGCAGTACTTC. Residues: CASSWGQAYEQYF. Full variable domain (outside the CDR3, taken from reference TRBV19 and TRBJ2-7): DGGITQSPKYLFRKEGQNVTLSCEQNLNHDAMYWYRQDPGQGLRLIYYSQIVNDFQKGDIAEGYSVSREKKESFPLTVTSAQKNPTAFYLCASSWGQAYEQYFGPGTRLTVT.

This clone was detected once. CDR3 region: CASSDRVNQPQHF. CDR3 coding DNA: TGTGCCAGCTCCGACAGGGTCAATCAGCCCCAGCATTTT. The chain recombines TRBV2 with TRBJ1-5, with 7 bases identical to TRBD1. The germline CDR1 and CDR2 sequences are SNHLY and FYNNEI. This CDR3 has 13 amino acids. V shed 8 bases, J shed 3 bases, and the junction held 4 bases outside the gene matches.

The rearrangement links TRBV19 to TRBJ2-1; TRBD2 agrees at 11 bases. The CDR3 contains 13 residues. Germline V gene lookup returns CDR1 LNHDA and CDR2 SQIVND (reference sequence). After removal of 3 bases from V and 10 bases from J, the junction contained 2 bases not matched to a gene. The CDR3 DNA is TGTGCCAGTAGTATTGGACTAGCGGGCGAGCAGTTCTTC. Protein sequence: CASSIGLAGEQFF. Filled out from reference TRBV19 and TRBJ2-1, the complete variable domain reads DGGITQSPKYLFRKEGQNVTLSCEQNLNHDAMYWYRQDPGQGLRLIYYSQIVNDFQKGDIAEGYSVSREKKESFPLTVTSAQKNPTAFYLCASSIGLAGEQFFGPGTRLTVL.

The rearrangement joins TRBV11-2 to TRBJ1-1; D not resolved. Trimming shortened V by 3 bases and J by 1 base, and 12 bases separated the two germline ends. Germline-derived CDR1 and CDR2 are SGHAT and FQNNGV. CDR3 length equals 15 residues. The CDR3 spells CASSFKGPANTEAFF. CDR3 nucleotides: TGTGCCAGCAGCTTCAAAGGACCTGCGAACACTGAAGCTTTCTTT.

The rearrangement uses TRBV29-1 and TRBJ2-3; no clear D. V was shortened by 7 bases and J by 14 bases, with 19 bases between the two germline ends. CDR1 SQVTM and CDR2 ANQGSEA come from the germline V gene. The CDR3 extends over 11 amino acids. For the CDR3, the DNA is TGCAGCGCCCGCGGAACACCTCGTCGGTATTTT. Translation gives CSARGTPRRYF.

The gene calls are TRBV19 and TRBJ1-1, with TRBD1 as a possible D gene (5 bases). The CDR3 length is 15 residues. V was cut by 7 bases and J by 8 bases, with 23 bases left in between. In germline, CDR1 is LNHDA, CDR2 SQIVND (reference sequence). Written as DNA, the CDR3 is TGTGCCAGTACCGCGGGAGGGAGAGGGACGTGGGAAGCTTTCTTT. Residues: CASTAGGRGTWEAFF. Drawing the rest from reference TRBV19 and TRBJ1-1, the complete variable domain is DGGITQSPKYLFRKEGQNVTLSCEQNLNHDAMYWYRQDPGQGLRLIYYSQIVNDFQKGDIAEGYSVSREKKESFPLTVTSAQKNPTAFYLCASTAGGRGTWEAFFGQGTRLTVV.

The V gene is TRBV25-1, the J gene TRBJ2-3; D gene uncertain. Germline lookup yields CDR1 MGHDK and CDR2 SYGVNS. CDR3 length: 12 residues. V was pared by 4 bases and J by 10 bases, with 12 bases between. CDR3 in amino acids: CASSGSSGPQYF. In DNA, the CDR3 is TGTGCCAGCAGTGGATCCTCGGGTCCGCAGTATTTT.

The sample holds one count of this clone. CDR3 amino acids: CSGRGLEETQYF. The CDR3 nucleotides are TGCAGCGGTCGGGGGCTGGAGGAGACCCAGTACTTC. V gene TRBV29-1 combines with J gene TRBJ2-5; the D call may be TRBD1 or TRBD2 (6 bases each). Deletions cut 7 bases from V and 5 bases from J, with 14 bases between. The length of the CDR3 is 12 residues. Germline loops: CDR1 SQVTM, CDR2 ANQGSEA.

J is TRBJ1-1 and V is TRBV28; 7 bases are shared with TRBD1. Per germline, CDR1 MDHEN and CDR2 SYDVKM. This CDR3 contains 15 residues. V dropped 3 bases and J dropped 2; count of bases not matched to a gene: 6. The CDR3 here is CASSLFRQGNTEAFF. The CDR3 region has the DNA TGTGCCAGCAGTTTGTTCCGACAGGGAAACACTGAAGCTTTCTTT.

This clone appeared once. This sequence joins TRBV6-1 and TRBJ2-7; a possible D gene is TRBD1 (6 bases). V was trimmed by 7 bases and J by 1 base, leaving 14 bases between them. Germline V lookup: CDR1 MNHNS, CDR2 SASEGT. This CDR3 contains 14 residues. The CDR3 sequence: CASIDRFRSYEQYF. The DNA of the CDR3 is TGTGCCAGCATAGACAGGTTTAGGTCCTACGAGCAGTACTTC.